Each of the 29 T cell receptor beta chains below was sequenced from the same sample in a study of T cell responses to AZD1222 COVID-19 vaccine. Produced via immunoSEQ multiplex PCR; TCRdb's table is partial and in-frame only. The sample lists 90,000 to 110,000 clones, around nine tenths occurring once. The source was peripheral blood, collected on day 0 of AZD1222 vaccination. Every receptor here comes from an adult in good health.

This clone was found once. The rearrangement links TRBV4-1 to TRBJ2-5; D is undetermined. This CDR3 has 15 amino acids. CDR1 is MGHRA, CDR2 YSYEKL, per germline. Trimming took off 3 bases at V and 5 bases at J, with 16 bases between the two ends. CDR3 nucleotides: TGCGCCAGCAGCCAGTCATCCCAAACGAAGGAGACCCAGTACTTC. Amino acids: CASSQSSQTKETQYF.

The chain couples TRBV28 to TRBJ2-1, with D tentatively TRBD2 (7 bases). This CDR3 has 11 residues. The germline CDR1 and CDR2 sequences are MDHEN and SYDVKM. With 10 bases removed from V and 12 bases from J, the gap between germline ends came to 16 bases. DNA for the CDR3: TGTGCCACGAGGGGGAGGGTAGTGCAGTTCTTC. It translates to CATRGRVVQFF.

The chain uses TRBV30 and TRBJ1-5; D may be TRBD1 (5 bases). Germline assignment: CDR1 GTSNPN and CDR2 SVGIG (reference sequence). The CDR3 totals 15 residues. V gave up 0 bases and J gave up 0 bases, with 9 bases separating them. The DNA of the CDR3 is TGTGCCTGGAGTGTATCGGGACTTAGCAATCAGCCCCAGCATTTT. Protein product: CAWSVSGLSNQPQHF. Variable domain in full (rest from reference TRBV30 and TRBJ1-5): SQTIHQWPATLVQPVGSPLSLECTVEGTSNPNLYWYRQAAGRGLQLLFYSVGIGQISSEVPQNLSASRPQDRQFILSSKKLLLSDSGFYLCAWSVSGLSNQPQHFGDGTRLSIL.

The chain joins TRBV4-1 to TRBJ2-7; a possible D gene is TRBD2 (5 bases). Germline CDR1 and CDR2: MGHRA and YSYEKL. Trimming took off 4 bases at V and 4 bases at J, with 14 bases between the two ends. CDR3 length: 14 amino acids. This CDR3 reads CASSRETVSYEQYF. The CDR3 region has the DNA TGCGCCAGCAGCCGGGAGACTGTGAGTTACGAGCAGTACTTC.

The chain carries TRBV19 and TRBJ2-3; D is unresolved. V was shortened by 2 bases and J by 0 bases, with 9 bases between the two germline ends. The CDR3 contains 15 residues. In germline, CDR1 is LNHDA, CDR2 SQIVND (reference sequence). The CDR3 sequence: CASSISASSTDTQYF. In DNA form, the CDR3 reads TGTGCCAGTAGTATATCTGCATCCAGCACAGATACGCAGTATTTT.

The genes are TRBV28 and TRBJ2-2, with D perhaps matching TRBD1 (6 bases). Trimming stripped 2 bases from V and 3 bases from J, with 10 bases between. The V gene's germline CDR1 is MDHEN and CDR2 SYDVKM. This CDR3 region has 15 residues. CDR3 sequence: CASSLKGEYTGELFF. The CDR3 DNA follows: TGTGCCAGCAGTTTAAAGGGGGAGTACACCGGGGAGCTGTTTTTT.

Worth noting for this clone: Distinct nucleotide sequences in the sample also encode this CDR3. The chain links TRBV7-2 to TRBJ1-2, with D perhaps TRBD1 (5 bases). Germline CDR1 reads SGHTA; CDR2 reads FQGNSA. The CDR3 covers 14 residues. Trimming pared 4 bases from V and 5 bases from J, leaving 14 bases between. The CDR3 here is CASSSRDSRYGYTF. DNA for the CDR3: TGTGCCAGCAGCTCGCGTGACAGTAGATATGGCTACACCTTC.

CDR3 nucleotides: TGTGCCAGCAGCTTAGGCAGGGCCACGAGGTCCTACGAGCAGTACTTC. It specifies CASSLGRATRSYEQYF. This chain connects TRBV7-2 to TRBJ2-7; D may be TRBD1 (5 bases). The CDR3 has 16 residues. V lost 1 base, J lost 1 base, and 14 bases lay in between. In germline, CDR1 is SGHTA, CDR2 FQGNSA.

The CDR3 DNA reads as TGTGCCAGTAGTATAGATAGGGACAGCAACTACGAGCAGTACTTC. Its translation is CASSIDRDSNYEQYF. The chain joins TRBV19 to TRBJ2-7; 7 bases match TRBD1. V was pared by 0 bases and J by 3 bases, with 5 bases of the junction left unmatched. CDR3 length: 15 residues. The germline V gene encodes CDR1 LNHDA and CDR2 SQIVND (reference sequence).

The rearrangement links TRBV5-6 to TRBJ1-1; D ambiguous. V shed 6 bases and J shed 1 base, with 10 bases lying between them. In germline, CDR1 is SGHDT, CDR2 YYEEEE. This CDR3 has 13 residues. The CDR3 coding sequence is TGTGCCAGCACCCGATGGGAGAACACTGAAGCTTTCTTT. This encodes CASTRWENTEAFF.

This rearrangement joins TRBV11-2 to TRBJ2-1; no reliable D call. The CDR3 is 15 amino acids. Germline V gives CDR1 SGHAT, CDR2 FQNNGV. The germline V and J ends were trimmed by 3 bases and 2 bases, with 11 bases remaining between them. CDR3 in DNA: TGTGCCAGCAGCTTGTTCGTGCCCACCTACAATGAGCAGTTCTTC. Its translation: CASSLFVPTYNEQFF.

The rearrangement joins TRBV5-4 to TRBJ2-7, with D possibly TRBD2 on 6 matching bases. The CDR3 sequence is 13 residues long. The V gene's germline CDR1 is SGHNT and CDR2 YYREEE (reference sequence). V shed 5 bases and J shed 5 bases, with 14 bases lying between them. CDR3 DNA: TGTGCCAGCAGACCAGGGACTCGTGACGAGCAGTACTTC. Translated, it gives CASRPGTRDEQYF.

The rearrangement uses TRBV12-5 and TRBJ1-1, with 8 bases aligning to TRBD1. This CDR3 has 14 amino acids. With 2 bases clipped from V and 5 bases from J, the junction kept 4 bases outside the gene matches. CDR1 and CDR2 (germline): LGHNT, FRNRAP. CDR3 in amino acids: CASGLQGAFTEAFF. The CDR3 coding sequence is TGTGCTAGTGGTTTGCAGGGGGCTTTTACTGAAGCTTTCTTT.

The chain recombines TRBV9 with TRBJ1-4; unclear D gene. The CDR3 covers 13 residues. Trimming cost V 0 bases and J 7 bases, with 7 bases left between them. Germline-derived CDR1 and CDR2 are SGDLS and YYNGEE. As DNA, the CDR3 is TGTGCCAGCAGCGTAGAACCGGGTGAAAAACTGTTTTTT. It yields the protein CASSVEPGEKLFF. The full variable domain, with the rest looked up from reference TRBV9 and TRBJ1-4, is DSGVTQTPKHLITATGQRVTLRCSPRSGDLSVYWYQQSLDQGLQFLIQYYNGEERAKGNILERFSAQQFPDLHSELNLSSLELGDSALYFCASSVEPGEKLFFGSGTQLSVL.

CDR3 sequence: CAISGDRGRPLSGNTIYF. In DNA, the CDR3 is TGTGCCATCAGTGGGGACAGGGGGCGTCCCCTCTCTGGAAACACCATATATTTT. The V gene is TRBV10-3, the J gene TRBJ1-3; 12 bases are shared with TRBD1. With V trimmed by 4 bases and J by 0 bases, 7 bases remained unmatched. The CDR3 consists of 18 residues. The germline CDR1 and CDR2 sequences are ENHRY and SYGVKD.

As DNA, the CDR3 is TGTGCCAGCAGCTCCTTCGGCGGGGGAGGAGGAAATGAGCAGTTCTTC. It encodes CASSSFGGGGGNEQFF. The rearrangement joins TRBV11-2 to TRBJ2-1, with 7 bases identical to TRBD2. The V gene end was trimmed by 4 bases and the J gene end by 7 bases; junction bases not matched to a gene: 13. The CDR3 is 16 amino acids. Germline V gene data show CDR1 as SGHAT and CDR2 as FQNNGV.

The chain joins TRBV5-8 to TRBJ2-1, with TRBD2 matching 7 bases. Germline CDR1 reads SGHTS; CDR2 reads YDEGEE. V was clipped by 0 bases and J by 0 bases; unmatched bases: 0. The CDR3 extends over 15 amino acids. CDR3 coding DNA: TGTGCCAGCAGCTTGGGCGGGAGCTCCTACAATGAGCAGTTCTTC. It encodes CASSLGGSSYNEQFF.

CDR3 nucleotides: TGTGCCATCGGGCCCGGGCCTAGCACAGATACGCAGTATTTT. The encoded protein is CAIGPGPSTDTQYF. The chain employs TRBV10-3 and TRBJ2-3; D is uncertain. CDR3 length: 14 residues. The V end lost 8 bases, the J end lost 0 bases, and 12 bases lay between the germline ends. CDR1 and CDR2 (germline): ENHRY, SYGVKD.

The CDR3 region is CASSLAWQGYEQYF. The CDR3 DNA sequence: TGTGCCAGCAGCTTAGCGTGGCAGGGCTACGAGCAGTACTTC. The chain carries TRBV11-1 and TRBJ2-7; perhaps TRBD1 as D (5 bases). With 0 bases removed from V and 3 bases from J, the gap between germline ends came to 9 bases. Germline values: CDR1 SGHAT, CDR2 FQDESV (reference sequence). CDR3 size: 14 residues.

The chain joins TRBV4-3 to TRBJ1-5; 7 bases line up with TRBD1. Trimming cost V 3 bases and J 6 bases; bases outside gene matches: 8. Germline V gene lookup returns CDR1 LGHNA and CDR2 YSLEER. The CDR3 has 15 residues. CDR3 bases: TGCGCCAGCAGCCAGGAAGTTACAGGGGTTCAGCCCCAGCATTTT. This sequence encodes CASSQEVTGVQPQHF.

This clone was detected once. V usage is TRBV10-2 and J usage is TRBJ2-5; possible D gene TRBD1, 5 bases. Looked up from germline, CDR1 is WSHSY and CDR2 is SAAADI. The CDR3 totals 15 residues. Trimming shortened V by 2 bases and J by 0 bases, and 10 bases separated the two germline ends. The CDR3 here is CASSEPNRYQETQYF. CDR3 nucleotides: TGCGCCAGCAGTGAGCCGAACAGGTACCAAGAGACCCAGTACTTC.

The chain is built from TRBV6-4 and TRBJ2-3, with D uncertain. Germline V lookup: CDR1 MRHNA, CDR2 SNTAGT. The CDR3 is 15 residues long. V dropped 6 bases and J dropped 0 bases, with 13 bases sitting between them. CDR3 nucleotide sequence: TGTGCCAGCAGGACGTACTTTACTAGCACAGATACGCAGTATTTT. It specifies CASRTYFTSTDTQYF.

The CDR3 region is CASSDGTSAQETQYF. The CDR3 DNA reads as TGTGCCAGCAGCGATGGGACTAGCGCCCAAGAGACCCAGTACTTC. The rearrangement uses TRBV6-2 or TRBV6-3 and TRBJ2-5; 10 bases line up with TRBD2. Germline assignment: CDR1 MNHEY and CDR2 SVGEGT. The V and J ends lost 6 bases and 1 base, in that order; junction bases with no gene match: 5. The CDR3 length is 15 residues.

The CDR3 DNA sequence: TGTGCCAGCAGCTTAACTCCGGAGGAGCAGTACTTC. It yields the protein CASSLTPEEQYF. J is TRBJ2-7 and V is TRBV7-3; no clear D gene. The CDR3 spans 12 residues. The V and J ends lost 0 bases and 7 bases respectively, with 7 bases between them. CDR1 is SGHTA, CDR2 FQGTGA, per germline.

This chain uses TRBV7-9 with TRBJ2-1, with D unresolved. The CDR3 is 16 amino acids. V was cut by 1 base and J by 5 bases, with 15 bases left in between. Germline V gene sequence: CDR1 SEHNR, CDR2 FQNEAQ (reference sequence). For the CDR3, the DNA is TGTGCCAGCAGCTTAGATCCGGGTTTGAGCAACAATGAGCAGTTCTTC. Amino acids: CASSLDPGLSNNEQFF.

The gene calls are TRBV5-1 and TRBJ2-3, with 14 bases aligning to TRBD2. Trimming at V came to 4 bases and at J to 4 bases, leaving 2 bases not matched to a gene. The germline CDR1 and CDR2 sequences are SGHRS and YFSETQ. The CDR3 runs 15 residues. The CDR3 spells CASSTGLAGADTQYF. CDR3 in DNA: TGCGCCAGCAGCACGGGACTAGCGGGAGCAGATACGCAGTATTTT.

The V gene is TRBV7-2, the J gene TRBJ2-3; the D is unclear. V lost 3 bases and J 0 bases, leaving 4 bases between the germline ends. The germline CDR1 and CDR2 sequences are SGHTA and FQGNSA. CDR3 size: 13 residues. The DNA for the CDR3 is TGTGCCAGCAGCTTCGACAGCACAGATACGCAGTATTTT. Encoded protein: CASSFDSTDTQYF. Full variable domain (remainder filled in from reference TRBV7-2 and TRBJ2-3): GAGVSQSPSNKVTEKGKDVELRCDPISGHTALYWYRQSLGQGLEFLIYFQGNSAPDKSGLPSDRFSAERTGGSVSTLTIQRTQQEDSAVYLCASSFDSTDTQYFGPGTRLTVL.

This chain connects TRBV5-4 to TRBJ2-2; the D gene is possibly TRBD2 (6 bases). The V end lost 2 bases, the J end lost 2 bases, and 13 bases lay between the germline ends. Germline assignment: CDR1 SGHNT and CDR2 YYREEE (reference sequence). The CDR3 has 16 amino acids. CDR3 nucleotides: TGTGCCAGCAGCTTCCCATCCGCGGGAAACACCGGGGAGCTGTTTTTT. Translated: CASSFPSAGNTGELFF. The full variable domain, rest sourced from reference TRBV5-4 and TRBJ2-2, is ETGVTQSPTHLIKTRGQQVTLRCSSQSGHNTVSWYQQALGQGPQFIFQYYREEENGRGNFPPRFSGLQFPNYSSELNVNALELDDSALYLCASSFPSAGNTGELFFGEGSRLTVL.

The J gene is TRBJ1-2, the V gene TRBV5-1; TRBD1 might be the D (5 bases). Germline CDR1 is SGHRS and CDR2 is YFSETQ. This CDR3 comprises 13 residues. The V gene lost 0 bases and the J gene lost 5 bases, with 8 bases spanning the gap. CDR3 loop: CASSLEGEYGYTF. CDR3 in DNA: TGCGCCAGCAGCTTGGAAGGGGAGTATGGCTACACCTTC. The whole variable domain, remainder taken from reference TRBV5-1 and TRBJ1-2, is KAGVTQTPRYLIKTRGQQVTLSCSPISGHRSVSWYQQTPGQGLQFLFEYFSETQRNKGNFPGRFSGRQFSNSRSEMNVSTLELGDSALYLCASSLEGEYGYTFGSGTRLTVV.